Detailed here is one T cell receptor (beta chain). This sample is drawn from a study of cytomegalovirus exposure and HLA in healthy donors. The protocol was immunoSEQ multiplex PCR, while the TCRdb copy is restricted to in-frame clones and leaves out a portion. The table records a few hundred thousand clones, 86% of them present only once. There are 15 residues in the CDR3. The V segment lost 6 bases and the J segment 4 bases; nucleotides outside the gene matches: 6. In germline, CDR1 is MNHNY, CDR2 SVGAGI (reference sequence). This TCR derives from a young woman in good health and CMV-seronegative. Sequencing was carried out using PBMCs. The V and J genes are TRBV6-6 and TRBJ2-7; 13 bases are shared with TRBD2. The CDR3 loop reads CASSTGTSGKYEQYF. CDR3 sequence (DNA): TGTGCCAGCAGCACCGGGACTAGCGGGAAATACGAGCAGTACTTC.